This paragraph reports one T cell receptor beta chain. The data were obtained in a study of blood T cell repertoires in COVID-19. Study context: Acute and convalescent COVID-19 samples came from the United States, Italy and Spain.

Sequencing used immunoSEQ multiplex PCR; TCRdb keeps in-frame clones, though not all of them. The repertoire holds some 60,000 clones, with 80% to 90% as singletons. In germline, CDR1 is MDHEN, CDR2 SYDVKM. V lost 3 bases and J lost 5, with 10 bases in between. CDR3 length: 13 residues. The clonotype was recovered from a man in his sixties with acute or convalescent COVID-19. V is TRBV28 and J is TRBJ1-2; no reliable D call. The sample consisted of peripheral blood. CDR3 bases: TGTGCCAGCAGTTTGGAACAGCTATATGGCTACACCTTC. Translated, it gives CASSLEQLYGYTF.